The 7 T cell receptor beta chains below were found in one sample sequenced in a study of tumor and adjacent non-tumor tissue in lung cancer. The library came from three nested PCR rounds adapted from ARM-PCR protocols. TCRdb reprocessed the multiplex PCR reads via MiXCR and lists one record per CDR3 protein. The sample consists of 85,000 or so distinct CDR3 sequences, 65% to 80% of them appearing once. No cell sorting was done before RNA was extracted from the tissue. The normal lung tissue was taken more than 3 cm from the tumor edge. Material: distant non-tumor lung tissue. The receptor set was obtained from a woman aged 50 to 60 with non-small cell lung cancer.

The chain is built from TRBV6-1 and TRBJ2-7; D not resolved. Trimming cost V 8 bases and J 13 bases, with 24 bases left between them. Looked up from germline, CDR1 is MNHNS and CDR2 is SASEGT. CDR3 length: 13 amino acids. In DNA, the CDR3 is TGTGCCAGCGAGGTGGACGTGTCCTACGAGGAATACTTC. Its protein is CASEVDVSYEEYF.

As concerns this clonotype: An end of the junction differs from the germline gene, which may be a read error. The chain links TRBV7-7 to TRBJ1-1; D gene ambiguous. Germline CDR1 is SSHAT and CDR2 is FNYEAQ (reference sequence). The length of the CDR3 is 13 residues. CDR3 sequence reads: CASSQHDLTEAFF. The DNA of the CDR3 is TGTGCTAGCAGCCAACATGATCTGACTGAAGCTTTCTTC.

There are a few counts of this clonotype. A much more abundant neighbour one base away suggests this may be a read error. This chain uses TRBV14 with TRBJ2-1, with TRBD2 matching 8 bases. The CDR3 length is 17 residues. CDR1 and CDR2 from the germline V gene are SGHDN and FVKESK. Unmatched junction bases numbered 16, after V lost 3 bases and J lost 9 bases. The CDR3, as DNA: TGTGCCAGCAGCCACTTTAGCGGGGTAGGCTATGGGATTGAGCAGTTCTTC. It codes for CASSHFSGVGYGIEQFF.

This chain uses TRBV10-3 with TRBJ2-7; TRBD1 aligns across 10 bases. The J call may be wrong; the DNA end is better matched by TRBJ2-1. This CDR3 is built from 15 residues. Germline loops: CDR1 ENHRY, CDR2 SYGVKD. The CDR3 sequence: CAITPSGDRGYEQFF. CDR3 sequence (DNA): TGTGCCATCACTCCCTCCGGGGACAGGGGATACGAGCAGTTCTTC.

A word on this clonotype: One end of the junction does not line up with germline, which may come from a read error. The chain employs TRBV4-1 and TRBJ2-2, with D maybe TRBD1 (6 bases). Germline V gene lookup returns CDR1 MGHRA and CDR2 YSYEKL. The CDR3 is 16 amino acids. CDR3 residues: CASSQEPGQHTGELFF. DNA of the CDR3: TGCGCCAGCAGCCAAGAGCCAGGACAGCACACCGGGGAACTGTTTTTT.

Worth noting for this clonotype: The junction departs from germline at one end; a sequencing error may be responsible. The CDR3 spells CASLGGPYEQYF. The DNA for the CDR3 is TGTGCCAGTCTGGGAGGTCCTTACGAACAGTACTTC. The V gene is TRBV12-3 or TRBV12-4, the J gene TRBJ2-7; D may be TRBD2 (6 bases). The CDR3 consists of 12 residues.

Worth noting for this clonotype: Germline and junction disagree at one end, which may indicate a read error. CDR3: CATSLVSVEQYF. Written as DNA, the CDR3 is TGTGCCACCTCGTTGGTATCGGTCGAGCAATACTTC. V gene TRBV6-6 combines with J gene TRBJ2-7; D not resolved. Per germline, CDR1 MNHNY and CDR2 SVGAGI (reference sequence). This CDR3 contains 12 residues.